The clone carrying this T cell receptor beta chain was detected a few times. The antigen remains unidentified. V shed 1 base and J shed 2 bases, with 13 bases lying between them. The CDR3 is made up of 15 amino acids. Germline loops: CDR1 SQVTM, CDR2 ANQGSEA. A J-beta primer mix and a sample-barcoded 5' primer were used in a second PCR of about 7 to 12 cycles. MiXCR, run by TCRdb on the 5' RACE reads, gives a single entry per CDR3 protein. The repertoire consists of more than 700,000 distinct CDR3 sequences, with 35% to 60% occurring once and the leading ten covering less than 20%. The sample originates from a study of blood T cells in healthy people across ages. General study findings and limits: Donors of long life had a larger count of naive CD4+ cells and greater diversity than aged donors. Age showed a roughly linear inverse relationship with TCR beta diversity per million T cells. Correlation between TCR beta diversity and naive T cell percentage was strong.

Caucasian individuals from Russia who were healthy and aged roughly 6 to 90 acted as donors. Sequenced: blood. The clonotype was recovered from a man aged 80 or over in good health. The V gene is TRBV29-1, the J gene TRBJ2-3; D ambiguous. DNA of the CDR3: TGCAGCGTTGAAGGCCTAGACTCAGTCACAGATACGCAGTATTTT. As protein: CSVEGLDSVTDTQYF.